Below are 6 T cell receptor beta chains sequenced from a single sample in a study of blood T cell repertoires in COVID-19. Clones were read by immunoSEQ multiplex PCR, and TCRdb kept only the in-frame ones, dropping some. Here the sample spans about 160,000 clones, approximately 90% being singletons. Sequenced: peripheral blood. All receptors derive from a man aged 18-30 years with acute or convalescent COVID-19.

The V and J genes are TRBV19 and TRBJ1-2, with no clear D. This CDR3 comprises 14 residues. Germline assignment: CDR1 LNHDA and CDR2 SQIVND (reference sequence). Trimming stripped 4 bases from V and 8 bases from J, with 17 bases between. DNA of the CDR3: TGTGCCAGTAGTAAGGGAGGCACGGTCCGCGGCTACACCTTC. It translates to CASSKGGTVRGYTF.

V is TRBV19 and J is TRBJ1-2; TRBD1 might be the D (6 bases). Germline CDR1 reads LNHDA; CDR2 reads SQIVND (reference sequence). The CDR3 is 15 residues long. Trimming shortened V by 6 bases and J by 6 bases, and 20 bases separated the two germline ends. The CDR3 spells CASSLTPDSKNGYTF. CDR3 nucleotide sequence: TGTGCCAGTAGCTTGACCCCGGACAGTAAGAATGGCTACACCTTC.

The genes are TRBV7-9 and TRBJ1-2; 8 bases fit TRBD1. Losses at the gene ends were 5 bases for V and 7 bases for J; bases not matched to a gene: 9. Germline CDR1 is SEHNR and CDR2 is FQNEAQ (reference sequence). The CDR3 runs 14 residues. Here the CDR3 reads CASSLLTGEAGYTF. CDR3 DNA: TGTGCCAGCAGCCTTTTGACAGGGGAAGCTGGCTACACCTTC.

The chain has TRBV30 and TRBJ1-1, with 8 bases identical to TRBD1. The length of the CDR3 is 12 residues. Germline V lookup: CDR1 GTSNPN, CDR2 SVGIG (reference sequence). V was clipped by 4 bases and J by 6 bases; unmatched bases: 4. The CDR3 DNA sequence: TGTGCCTGGAAGCCGACAGGGGCTGAAGCTTTCTTT. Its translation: CAWKPTGAEAFF. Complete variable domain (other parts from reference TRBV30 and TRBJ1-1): SQTIHQWPATLVQPVGSPLSLECTVEGTSNPNLYWYRQAAGRGLQLLFYSVGIGQISSEVPQNLSASRPQDRQFILSSKKLLLSDSGFYLCAWKPTGAEAFFGQGTRLTVV.

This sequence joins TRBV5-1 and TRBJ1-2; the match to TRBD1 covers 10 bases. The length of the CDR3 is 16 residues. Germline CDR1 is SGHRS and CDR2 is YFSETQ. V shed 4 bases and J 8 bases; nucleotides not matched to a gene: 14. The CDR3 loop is CASSLKKPGQGKGYTF. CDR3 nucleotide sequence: TGCGCCAGCAGCCTAAAAAAACCGGGACAGGGGAAAGGCTACACCTTC.

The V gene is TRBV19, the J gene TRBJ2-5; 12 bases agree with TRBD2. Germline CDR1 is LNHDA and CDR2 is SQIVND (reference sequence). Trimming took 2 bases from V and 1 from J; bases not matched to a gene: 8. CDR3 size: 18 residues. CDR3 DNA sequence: TGTGCCAGTAGTATAAGAGGGCCTAGCGGGAGGGTCCAAGAGACCCAGTACTTC. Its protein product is CASSIRGPSGRVQETQYF.